The 30 T cell receptor beta chains below come from one sample, sequenced in a study of graft-versus-host responses after intestinal transplantation. The repertoire was sequenced with immunoSEQ multiplex PCR; TCRdb's copy has only in-frame clones and lacks some. The repertoire holds 30,000 to 40,000 clones, with around 83% as singletons. The source was PBMCs, collected 1070 days after transplant. These receptors all come from a human patient who received an intestinal transplant, so some T cells may come from the graft donor.

The V call is TRBV6-6, the J call TRBJ1-1, with D unclear. V was shortened by 2 bases and J by 10 bases, with 14 bases between the two germline ends. Germline CDR1 MNHNY, CDR2 SVGAGI (reference sequence). The CDR3 extends over 13 amino acids. DNA for the CDR3: TGTGCCAGCAGTTACGGGCAGGACCTTGGAGCTTTCTTT. It specifies CASSYGQDLGAFF.

This clone has just a few counts. The V gene is TRBV27, the J gene TRBJ1-3; the D is unclear. The germline CDR1 and CDR2 sequences are MNHEY and SMNVEV (reference sequence). This CDR3 has 14 residues. V was shortened by 5 bases and J by 2 bases, with 10 bases between the two germline ends. In DNA, the CDR3 is TGTGCCAGCAGTGGGAAGGGTACTGGAAACACCATATATTTT. This encodes CASSGKGTGNTIYF.

The sample holds one count of this clone. The V call is TRBV28, the J call TRBJ2-5; possibly TRBD2 for D (5 bases). The ends were cut back, 6 bases at V and 7 bases at J, with 15 bases in the middle. The length of the CDR3 is 13 residues. Germline loops: CDR1 MDHEN, CDR2 SYDVKM. The CDR3 loop reads CASSSGPAGTQYF. The DNA for the CDR3 is TGTGCCAGCAGCTCGGGCCCCGCGGGGACCCAGTACTTC.

The V call is TRBV18, the J call TRBJ1-1, with TRBD1 matching 8 bases. This CDR3 contains 15 residues. The V and J ends lost 6 bases and 0 bases, in that order; junction bases with no gene match: 6. CDR1 is KGHSH, CDR2 LQKENI, per germline. For the CDR3, the DNA is TGTGCCAGCTCGCCTCAGGGGGCGATGAACACTGAAGCTTTCTTT. Its translation is CASSPQGAMNTEAFF.

This clone was counted only a few times. This rearrangement joins TRBV11-1 to TRBJ2-7; D is unclear. This CDR3 is 11 amino acids long. V was clipped by 6 bases and J by 2 bases, with 5 bases between them. The germline CDR1 and CDR2 sequences are SGHAT and FQDESV (reference sequence). CDR3 in DNA: TGTGCCAGCAGTTTGACCTACGAGCAGTACTTC. Encoded protein: CASSLTYEQYF.

This sequence joins TRBV7-8 and TRBJ1-1, with D hard to call. The V end lost 8 bases, the J end lost 4 bases, and 14 bases lay between the germline ends. The CDR3 runs 13 residues. In germline, CDR1 is SGHVS, CDR2 FQNEAQ. This CDR3 reads CASAAGWFTEAFF. CDR3 bases: TGTGCCAGCGCCGCGGGGTGGTTCACTGAAGCTTTCTTT.

This clone was seen a few times. The chain is built from TRBV5-4 and TRBJ1-2; 7 bases are a match to TRBD1. There are 13 residues in the CDR3. Germline CDR1 is SGHNT and CDR2 is YYREEE (reference sequence). The ends lost 5 bases at V and 7 bases at J; junction bases unmatched: 8. The CDR3 sequence: CASRGEGAAGYTF. DNA of the CDR3: TGTGCCAGCAGGGGAGAGGGGGCAGCTGGCTACACCTTC.

The chain employs TRBV7-8 and TRBJ1-1; tentative D call: TRBD1 (6 bases). The germline V and J ends were trimmed by 6 bases and 2 bases, with 10 bases remaining between them. Germline V gene lookup returns CDR1 SGHVS and CDR2 FQNEAQ. This CDR3 has 13 amino acids. CDR3 protein: CASRQGPNTEAFF. The DNA for the CDR3 is TGTGCCAGCAGGCAGGGGCCTAACACTGAAGCTTTCTTT.

The chain has TRBV6-5 and TRBJ2-2; the D gene is possibly TRBD2 (5 bases). CDR3 length: 15 amino acids. V was pared by 2 bases and J by 8 bases, with 15 bases between. Germline lookup yields CDR1 MNHEY and CDR2 SVGAGI. The CDR3 nucleotides are TGTGCCAGCAGTTACCTTGGGCCGAGGGCGGGGGAGCTGTTTTTT. It specifies CASSYLGPRAGELFF.

The genes are TRBV28 and TRBJ1-2, with TRBD1 as a possible D gene (5 bases). Germline loops: CDR1 MDHEN, CDR2 SYDVKM. This CDR3 contains 14 residues. The V end lost 5 bases, the J end lost 5 bases, and 15 bases lay between the germline ends. In nucleotides, the CDR3 is TGTGCCAGCAGTATCCGGGACCGGACATATGGCTACACCTTC. Its translation: CASSIRDRTYGYTF.

The V gene is TRBV19, the J gene TRBJ2-3, with a possible D match to TRBD2 (6 bases). Between the trimmed V and J ends, which lost 5 bases and 4 bases, there was a span of 16 bases. This CDR3 contains 15 residues. Germline V gene sequence: CDR1 LNHDA, CDR2 SQIVND (reference sequence). Written as DNA, the CDR3 is TGTGCCAGTAGTTCGATTGGGGGGATCCCAGATACGCAGTATTTT. Protein: CASSSIGGIPDTQYF.

The chain links TRBV6-8 to TRBJ2-2, with a tentative D call TRBD1 (6 bases). CDR3 length: 15 residues. V lost 4 bases and J lost 1, with 10 bases in between. The V gene's germline CDR1 is MNHGY and CDR2 SAAAGT. CDR3 protein: CASSSGQLNTGELFF. The CDR3 DNA reads TGTGCCAGCAGTTCCGGACAGCTGAACACCGGGGAGCTGTTTTTT.

This clone occurred once. This sequence joins TRBV6-1 and TRBJ2-2; 10 positions match TRBD2. The CDR3 covers 15 residues. Germline V CDR1 and CDR2: MNHNS, SASEGT. V shed 2 bases and J 4 bases; nucleotides not matched to a gene: 1. DNA for the CDR3: TGTGCCAGCAGTGAAATAGCGGGGGGCACCGGGGAGCTGTTTTTT. Amino acid sequence: CASSEIAGGTGELFF.

The rearrangement joins TRBV2 to TRBJ1-2; a weak D match, TRBD1 (5 bases). The CDR3 length is 15 residues. Germline V lookup: CDR1 SNHLY, CDR2 FYNNEI. Deletions cut 6 bases from V and 3 bases from J, with 17 bases between. CDR3 sequence (DNA): TGTGCCAGCAGCCCCATCGGGGCGGGCTACTATGGCTACACCTTC. This codes for CASSPIGAGYYGYTF.

The genes are TRBV30 and TRBJ2-5; D may correspond to TRBD1 or TRBD2 (6 bases each). Deletions cut 0 bases from V and 1 base from J, with 12 bases between. Germline V gene lookup returns CDR1 GTSNPN and CDR2 SVGIG (reference sequence). This CDR3 has 15 residues. The CDR3 spells CAWSVLGGFQETQYF. CDR3 DNA: TGTGCCTGGAGTGTACTGGGGGGCTTCCAAGAGACCCAGTACTTC.

The V call is TRBV29-1, the J call TRBJ1-5; D uncertain. V dropped 6 bases and J dropped 4 bases, with 13 bases sitting between them. The CDR3 length is 13 residues. Germline CDR1 is SQVTM and CDR2 is ANQGSEA. This CDR3 reads CSVQWGLNQPQHF. DNA for the CDR3: TGCAGCGTCCAGTGGGGTCTAAATCAGCCCCAGCATTTT.

The chain combines TRBV5-4 with TRBJ1-4, with 10 bases identical to TRBD1. Trimming cost V 4 bases and J 8 bases; bases outside gene matches: 5. Per germline, CDR1 SGHNT and CDR2 YYREEE (reference sequence). CDR3 length: 14 residues. CDR3 amino acids: CASSPGTGDEKLFF. Here the CDR3 DNA reads TGTGCCAGCAGCCCCGGGACAGGGGACGAAAAACTGTTTTTT.

The chain combines TRBV19 with TRBJ1-5; perhaps TRBD1 as D (5 bases). Between the trimmed V and J ends, which lost 5 bases and 2 bases, there was a span of 16 bases. The germline gives CDR1 LNHDA, CDR2 SQIVND (reference sequence). This CDR3 contains 16 residues. CDR3 residues: CASSVSLGGGNQPQHF. CDR3 coding DNA: TGTGCCAGTAGTGTTTCACTGGGGGGGGGCAATCAGCCCCAGCATTTT.

The chain uses TRBV5-1 and TRBJ2-7, with D possibly matching TRBD1 (6 bases). The CDR3 length is 17 residues. V was cut by 1 base and J by 0 bases, with 17 bases left in between. The V gene's germline CDR1 is SGHRS and CDR2 YFSETQ. CDR3 loop: CASSLLSVTGGSYEQYF. The CDR3 DNA reads as TGCGCCAGCAGCTTGCTATCGGTGACAGGAGGCTCCTACGAGCAGTACTTC.

The V call is TRBV27, the J call TRBJ2-1, with 7 bases that match TRBD1. The V gene end was trimmed by 1 base and the J gene end by 4 bases; junction bases not matched to a gene: 10. This CDR3 is 17 amino acids long. In germline, CDR1 is MNHEY, CDR2 SMNVEV (reference sequence). The CDR3 spells CASSLLGTRDSYNEQFF. CDR3 nucleotide sequence: TGTGCCAGCAGTTTATTGGGTACAAGGGACAGTTACAATGAGCAGTTCTTC.

The CDR3 DNA reads TGCAGCGTTCCGGGTGGACCGAACACTGAAGCTTTCTTT. Translation: CSVPGGPNTEAFF. This rearrangement joins TRBV29-1 to TRBJ1-1; D call uncertain. Germline-derived CDR1 and CDR2 are SQVTM and ANQGSEA. The CDR3 spans 13 residues. V lost 5 bases and J lost 1, with 11 bases in between.

The chain has TRBV28 and TRBJ2-7, with 9 bases aligning to TRBD1. There are 17 residues in the CDR3. With 3 bases clipped from V and 3 bases from J, the junction kept 12 bases outside the gene matches. CDR1 MDHEN and CDR2 SYDVKM come from the germline V gene. CDR3 DNA: TGTGCCAGCAGTTTCAAGCCCGGGACAGGGAGAAGCTACGAGCAGTACTTC. Encoded protein: CASSFKPGTGRSYEQYF. The variable domain in full, with the rest retrieved from reference TRBV28 and TRBJ2-7, is DVKVTQSSRYLVKRTGEKVFLECVQDMDHENMFWYRQDPGLGLRLIYFSYDVKMKEKGDIPEGYSVSREKKERFSLILESASTNQTSMYLCASSFKPGTGRSYEQYFGPGTRLTVT.

The sample holds a few counts of this clone. The chain joins TRBV29-1 to TRBJ1-1; TRBD1 might be the D (6 bases). This CDR3 spans 11 amino acids. The V and J ends lost 4 bases and 7 bases respectively, with 10 bases between them. Germline V gene data show CDR1 as SQVTM and CDR2 as ANQGSEA. In DNA form, the CDR3 reads TGCAGCGTTGCGGACAGAAGTGAAGCTTTCTTT. Translated, it gives CSVADRSEAFF.

There are a few counts of this clone. The V call is TRBV25-1, the J call TRBJ2-5, with D perhaps given as TRBD1 or TRBD2 (5 bases each). V lost 8 bases, J lost 2 bases, and 15 bases lay in between. CDR3 length equals 14 residues. The germline CDR1 and CDR2 sequences are MGHDK and SYGVNS. The CDR3 DNA is TGTGCCAGCGGACCAGGGACGGATCAAGAGACCCAGTACTTC. Its translation is CASGPGTDQETQYF.

The rearrangement links TRBV19 to TRBJ1-2, with a tentative D call TRBD1 (6 bases). The V end was cut by 5 bases, the J end by 2 bases, with 15 bases between. The germline V gene has CDR1 LNHDA and CDR2 SQIVND (reference sequence). The CDR3 has 15 residues. The CDR3 protein is CASSPHRVSNYGYTF. The CDR3 coding sequence is TGTGCCAGTAGTCCCCACAGGGTATCCAACTATGGCTACACCTTC. Drawing the rest from reference TRBV19 and TRBJ1-2, the complete variable domain is DGGITQSPKYLFRKEGQNVTLSCEQNLNHDAMYWYRQDPGQGLRLIYYSQIVNDFQKGDIAEGYSVSREKKESFPLTVTSAQKNPTAFYLCASSPHRVSNYGYTFGSGTRLTVV.

The rearrangement joins TRBV19 to TRBJ1-1, with no clear D. Trimming stripped 1 base from V and 0 bases from J, with 6 bases between. Germline lookup yields CDR1 LNHDA and CDR2 SQIVND (reference sequence). The CDR3 extends over 14 amino acids. The CDR3 coding sequence is TGTGCCAGTAGTATAGGACGATTGAACACTGAAGCTTTCTTT. Translated, it gives CASSIGRLNTEAFF.

This clone was detected a few times. V gene TRBV19 combines with J gene TRBJ1-1; TRBD1 aligns across 8 bases. The germline V gene encodes CDR1 LNHDA and CDR2 SQIVND (reference sequence). The ends lost 5 bases at V and 5 bases at J; junction bases unmatched: 7. CDR3 size: 14 residues. CDR3 coding DNA: TGTGCCAGTAGTTGGGACAGGAGGAGGACTGAAGCTTTCTTT. Amino acid sequence: CASSWDRRRTEAFF.

The rearrangement links TRBV15 to TRBJ2-1; 8 bases line up with TRBD2. Germline V gives CDR1 LNHNV, CDR2 YYDKDF (reference sequence). This CDR3 comprises 15 residues. After removal of 1 base from V and 7 bases from J, the junction contained 6 bases not matched to a gene. DNA for the CDR3: TGTGCCACCAGCAGAGCCGGGACTAGATTTAATGAGCAGTTCTTC. Translation gives CATSRAGTRFNEQFF.

This clone was observed a single time. J is TRBJ1-1 and V is TRBV18; 10 bases map to TRBD1. J lost 3 bases, V lost 0 bases, and 4 bases had no gene match. CDR3 length equals 16 residues. Germline CDR1 KGHSH, CDR2 LQKENI. CDR3 region: CASSPPGQGIYTEAFF. DNA of the CDR3: TGTGCCAGCTCACCACCGGGACAGGGGATCTACACTGAAGCTTTCTTT.

The rearrangement joins TRBV5-6 to TRBJ1-4; the D gene is possibly TRBD1 (6 bases). The V and J ends lost 4 bases and 3 bases respectively, with 10 bases between them. CDR1 is SGHDT, CDR2 YYEEEE, per germline. CDR3 length: 14 residues. CDR3: CASSQGLANEKLFF. CDR3 DNA: TGTGCCAGCAGCCAGGGGTTGGCTAATGAAAAACTGTTTTTT. The variable domain in full, with the rest retrieved from reference TRBV5-6 and TRBJ1-4, is DAGVTQSPTHLIKTRGQQVTLRCSPKSGHDTVSWYQQALGQGPQFIFQYYEEEERQRGNFPDRFSGHQFPNYSSELNVNALLLGDSALYLCASSQGLANEKLFFGSGTQLSVL.